Listed below are T cell receptor beta chains from one sample, sequenced in a study of blood T cells in healthy people across ages. TCRdb used MiXCR to reprocess the 5' RACE reads, holding one entry per CDR3 protein. The sample lists fewer than 2 million distinct CDR3 sequences; roughly two fifths were seen once. Sequencing input: blood. The receptors come from a human donor in good health. The CDR3 runs from the conserved cysteine through the conserved F or W. The D gene is left open where the match is weak. Size values are once, few and many counts, or a class for expanded clones, and some rows have none.

v_call: TRBV6-2/TRBV6-3
clone_size: -
j_call: TRBJ1-1
d_call: -
cdr3_aa: CASSSARGAEAFF
cdr3_nt: TGTGCCAGCAGCTCGGCTAGGGGGGCTGAAGCTTTCTTT

v_call: TRBV28
clone_size: -
j_call: TRBJ2-3
d_call: -
cdr3_aa: CASSPPPGIDTQYF
cdr3_nt: TGTGCCAGCAGTCCACCCCCAGGGATAGATACGCAGTATTTT

v_call: TRBV7-2
clone_size: few
j_call: TRBJ2-4
d_call: TRBD1
cdr3_aa: CASSIQGANIQYF
cdr3_nt: TGTGCCAGCAGCATTCAGGGGGCAAACATTCAGTACTTC

v_call: TRBV20-1
clone_size: -
j_call: TRBJ1-6
d_call: -
cdr3_aa: CSARKQGSYNSPLHF
cdr3_nt: TGCAGTGCTAGGAAACAGGGTTCCTATAATTCACCCCTCCACTTT

v_call: TRBV4-2
clone_size: -
j_call: TRBJ2-1
d_call: TRBD2
cdr3_aa: CASSQSRGAYNEQFF
cdr3_nt: TGTGCCAGCAGCCAATCGCGGGGGGCCTACAATGAGCAGTTCTTC

v_call: TRBV20-1
clone_size: many
j_call: TRBJ1-2
d_call: TRBD1
cdr3_aa: CSASRDRGLAYGYTF
cdr3_nt: TGCAGTGCTAGTAGGGACAGGGGGCTGGCCTATGGCTACACCTTC

v_call: TRBV5-6
clone_size: few
j_call: TRBJ2-2
d_call: -
cdr3_aa: CASSLALTGELFF
cdr3_nt: TGTGCCAGCAGCTTGGCCCTTACCGGGGAGCTGTTTTTT

v_call: TRBV4-1
clone_size: few
j_call: TRBJ2-7
d_call: -
cdr3_aa: CASSQGTVSSYEQYF
cdr3_nt: TGCGCCAGCAGCCAAGGGACAGTAAGCTCCTACGAGCAGTACTTC

v_call: TRBV28
clone_size: few
j_call: TRBJ2-5
d_call: -
cdr3_aa: CASSSNRDWETQYF
cdr3_nt: TGTGCCAGCAGTTCCAACAGGGACTGGGAGACCCAGTACTTC

v_call: TRBV20-1
clone_size: -
j_call: TRBJ2-1
d_call: -
cdr3_aa: CSARKGSSYNEQFF
cdr3_nt: TGCAGTGCTAGAAAAGGTAGCTCCTACAATGAGCAGTTCTTC

v_call: TRBV2
clone_size: few
j_call: TRBJ2-7
d_call: -
cdr3_aa: CASGINGRPGREQYF
cdr3_nt: TGTGCCAGCGGCATAAATGGTAGACCGGGCCGAGAGCAGTACTTC

v_call: TRBV15
clone_size: few
j_call: TRBJ1-6
d_call: -
cdr3_aa: CATSRGSPRDGASPLHF
cdr3_nt: TGTGCCACCAGCAGAGGCTCACCTCGGGACGGCGCGTCACCCCTCCACTTT

v_call: TRBV7-3
clone_size: few
j_call: TRBJ2-3
d_call: TRBD1
cdr3_aa: CASSRGTPSTDTQYF
cdr3_nt: TGTGCCAGTAGCAGGGGGACCCCTAGCACAGATACGCAGTATTTT

v_call: TRBV7-8
clone_size: -
j_call: TRBJ2-2
d_call: TRBD1
cdr3_aa: CASSKQRTGANTGELFF
cdr3_nt: TGTGCCAGCAGCAAACAAAGGACAGGGGCGAACACCGGGGAGTTGTTTTTT

v_call: TRBV7-8
clone_size: -
j_call: TRBJ2-1
d_call: TRBD1
cdr3_aa: CASTRGRIYNEQFF
cdr3_nt: TGTGCCAGCACCAGGGGGCGGATCTACAATGAGCAGTTCTTC

v_call: TRBV5-1
clone_size: -
j_call: TRBJ2-2
d_call: -
cdr3_aa: CASSAETATVGGELFF
cdr3_nt: TGCGCCAGCAGCGCCGAGACAGCAACGGTTGGCGGGGAGCTGTTTTTT

v_call: TRBV7-9
clone_size: -
j_call: TRBJ1-1
d_call: -
cdr3_aa: CASSSHANITEAFF
cdr3_nt: TGTGCCAGCAGCTCACACGCGAACATCACTGAAGCTTTCTTT

v_call: TRBV7-2
clone_size: -
j_call: TRBJ2-3
d_call: -
cdr3_aa: CASSSSLADTQYF
cdr3_nt: TGTGCCAGCAGCTCGTCACTAGCAGATACGCAGTATTTT

v_call: TRBV29-1
clone_size: few
j_call: TRBJ2-1
d_call: -
cdr3_aa: CSVAETKIQGQFF
cdr3_nt: TGCAGCGTTGCCGAGACAAAGATCCAAGGCCAGTTCTTC

v_call: TRBV29-1
clone_size: -
j_call: TRBJ2-5
d_call: -
cdr3_aa: CSVVGGVFETQYF
cdr3_nt: TGCAGCGTTGTTGGGGGAGTTTTTGAGACCCAGTACTTC

v_call: TRBV12-3/TRBV12-4
clone_size: many
j_call: TRBJ1-2
d_call: -
cdr3_aa: CASRSTGPGNSYGYTF
cdr3_nt: TGTGCCAGCAGGTCCACAGGGCCCGGTAATAGCTATGGCTACACCTTC

v_call: TRBV6-5
clone_size: -
j_call: TRBJ1-2
d_call: TRBD1
cdr3_aa: CASIAHGGDREDGYTF
cdr3_nt: TGTGCCAGCATTGCCCATGGCGGGGACAGGGAGGACGGCTACACCTTC

v_call: TRBV5-1
clone_size: -
j_call: TRBJ1-1
d_call: -
cdr3_aa: CASSYGGFTEAFF
cdr3_nt: TGCGCCAGCAGTTACGGAGGGTTCACTGAAGCTTTCTTT